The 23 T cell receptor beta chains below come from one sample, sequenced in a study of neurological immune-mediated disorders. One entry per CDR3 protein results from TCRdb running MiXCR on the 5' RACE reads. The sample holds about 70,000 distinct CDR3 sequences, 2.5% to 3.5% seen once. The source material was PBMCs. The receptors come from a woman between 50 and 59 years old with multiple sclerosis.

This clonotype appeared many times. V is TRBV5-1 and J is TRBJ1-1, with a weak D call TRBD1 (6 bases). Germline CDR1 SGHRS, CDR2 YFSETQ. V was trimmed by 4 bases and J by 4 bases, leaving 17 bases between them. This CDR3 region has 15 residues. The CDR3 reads CASSANTGFSTEAFF. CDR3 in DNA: TGCGCCAGCAGCGCCAATACAGGGTTTAGCACTGAAGCTTTCTTT.

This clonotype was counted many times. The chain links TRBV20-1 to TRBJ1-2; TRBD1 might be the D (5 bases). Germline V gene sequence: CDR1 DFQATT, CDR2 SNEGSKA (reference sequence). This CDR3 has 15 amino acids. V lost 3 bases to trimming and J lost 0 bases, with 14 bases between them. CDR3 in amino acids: CSARNSGRANYGYTF. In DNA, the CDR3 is TGCAGTGCTAGGAATTCAGGGCGAGCTAACTATGGCTACACCTTC.

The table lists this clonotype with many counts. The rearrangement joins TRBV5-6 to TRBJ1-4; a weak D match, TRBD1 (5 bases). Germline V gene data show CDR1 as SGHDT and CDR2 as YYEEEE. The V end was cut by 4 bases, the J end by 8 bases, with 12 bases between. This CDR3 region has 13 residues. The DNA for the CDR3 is TGTGCCAGCAGCCTGGGGGGTTGGGAAAAACTGTTTTTT. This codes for CASSLGGWEKLFF.

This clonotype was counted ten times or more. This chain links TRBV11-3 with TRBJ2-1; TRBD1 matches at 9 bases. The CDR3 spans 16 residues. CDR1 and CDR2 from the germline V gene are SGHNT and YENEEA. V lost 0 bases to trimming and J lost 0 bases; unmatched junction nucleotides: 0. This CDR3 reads CASSLEGQGSYNEQFF. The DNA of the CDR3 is TGTGCCAGCAGCTTAGAGGGACAGGGCTCCTACAATGAGCAGTTCTTC.

CDR3: CAWSVQGNEQFF. In nucleotides, the CDR3 is TGTGCCTGGAGTGTACAGGGCAATGAGCAGTTCTTC. The V and J genes are TRBV30 and TRBJ2-1; a possible D gene is TRBD1 (6 bases). With 0 bases removed from V and 6 bases from J, the gap between germline ends came to 6 bases. The CDR3 sequence is 12 residues long. CDR1 and CDR2 from the germline V gene are GTSNPN and SVGIG (reference sequence).

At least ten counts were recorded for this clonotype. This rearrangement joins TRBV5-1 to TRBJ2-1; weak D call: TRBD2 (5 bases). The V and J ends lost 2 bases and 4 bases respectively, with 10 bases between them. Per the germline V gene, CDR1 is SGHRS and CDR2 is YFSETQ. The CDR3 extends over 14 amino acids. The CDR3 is CASSFTSGYNEQFF. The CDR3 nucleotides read TGCGCCAGCAGCTTTACTAGTGGATACAATGAGCAGTTCTTC. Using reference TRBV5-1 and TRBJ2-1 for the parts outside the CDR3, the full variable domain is KAGVTQTPRYLIKTRGQQVTLSCSPISGHRSVSWYQQTPGQGLQFLFEYFSETQRNKGNFPGRFSGRQFSNSRSEMNVSTLELGDSALYLCASSFTSGYNEQFFGPGTRLTVL.

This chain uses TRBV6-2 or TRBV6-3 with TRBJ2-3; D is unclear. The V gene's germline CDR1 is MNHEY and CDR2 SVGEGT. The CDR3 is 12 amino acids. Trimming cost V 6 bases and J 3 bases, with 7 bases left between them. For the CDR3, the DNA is TGTGCCAGCAGCGGAAGGACAGATACGCAGTATTTT. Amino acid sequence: CASSGRTDTQYF.

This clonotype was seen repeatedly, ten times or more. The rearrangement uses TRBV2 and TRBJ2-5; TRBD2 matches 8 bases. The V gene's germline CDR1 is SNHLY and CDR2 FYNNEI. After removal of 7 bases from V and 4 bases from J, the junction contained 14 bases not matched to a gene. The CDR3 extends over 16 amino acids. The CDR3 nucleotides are TGTGCCAGCAAGGAGGGACTAGGAAGTCGGGGAGAGACCCAGTACTTC. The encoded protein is CASKEGLGSRGETQYF.

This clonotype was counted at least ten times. The CDR3 loop is CSVEETRLVEQFF. For the CDR3, the DNA is TGCAGCGTTGAAGAGACTAGACTGGTTGAGCAGTTCTTC. The chain employs TRBV29-1 and TRBJ2-1; possible D gene TRBD2, 6 bases. The germline gives CDR1 SQVTM, CDR2 ANQGSEA. CDR3 size: 13 residues. V was shortened by 0 bases and J by 9 bases, with 12 bases between the two germline ends.

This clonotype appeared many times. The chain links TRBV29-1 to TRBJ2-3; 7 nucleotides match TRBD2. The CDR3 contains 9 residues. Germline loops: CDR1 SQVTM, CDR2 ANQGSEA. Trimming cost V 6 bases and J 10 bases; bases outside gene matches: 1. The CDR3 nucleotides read TGCAGCGTGGGAGGGCCGCAGTATTTT. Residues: CSVGGPQYF.

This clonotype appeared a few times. Here the CDR3 reads CASSLGRGRMDPPLHF. In nucleotides, the CDR3 is TGTGCCAGCAGCTTAGGAAGGGGACGTATGGATCCACCCCTCCACTTT. This chain links TRBV11-2 with TRBJ1-6, with TRBD1 as a possible D gene (5 bases). Between the trimmed V and J ends, which lost 1 base and 11 bases, there was a span of 18 bases. Germline loops: CDR1 SGHAT, CDR2 FQNNGV. This CDR3 region has 16 residues.

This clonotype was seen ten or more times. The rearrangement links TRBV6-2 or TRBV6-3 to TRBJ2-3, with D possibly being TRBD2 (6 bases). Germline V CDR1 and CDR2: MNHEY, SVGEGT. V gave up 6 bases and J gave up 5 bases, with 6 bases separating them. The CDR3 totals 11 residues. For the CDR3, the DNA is TGTGCCAGCAGGGGGGGAGATACGCAGTATTTT. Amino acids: CASRGGDTQYF.

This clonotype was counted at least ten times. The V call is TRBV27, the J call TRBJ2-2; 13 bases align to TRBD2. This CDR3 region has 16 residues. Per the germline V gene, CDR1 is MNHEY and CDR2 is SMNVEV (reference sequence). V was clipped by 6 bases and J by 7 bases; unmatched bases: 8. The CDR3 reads CASRLTSGRAYGELFF. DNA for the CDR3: TGTGCCAGCAGACTCACTAGCGGGAGGGCCTACGGGGAGCTGTTTTTT.

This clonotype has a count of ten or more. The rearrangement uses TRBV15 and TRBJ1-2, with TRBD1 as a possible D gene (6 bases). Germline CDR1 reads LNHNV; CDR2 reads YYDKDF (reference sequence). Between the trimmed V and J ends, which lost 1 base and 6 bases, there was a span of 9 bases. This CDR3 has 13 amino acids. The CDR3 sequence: CATSRAQGDGYTF. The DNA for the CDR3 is TGTGCCACCAGCAGAGCACAGGGAGATGGCTACACCTTC.

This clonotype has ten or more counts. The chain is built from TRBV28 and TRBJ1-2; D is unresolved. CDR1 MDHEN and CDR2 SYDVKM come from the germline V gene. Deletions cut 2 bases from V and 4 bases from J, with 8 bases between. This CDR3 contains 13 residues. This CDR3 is CASSLQQTYGYTF. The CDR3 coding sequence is TGTGCCAGCAGTTTACAACAAACCTATGGCTACACCTTC.

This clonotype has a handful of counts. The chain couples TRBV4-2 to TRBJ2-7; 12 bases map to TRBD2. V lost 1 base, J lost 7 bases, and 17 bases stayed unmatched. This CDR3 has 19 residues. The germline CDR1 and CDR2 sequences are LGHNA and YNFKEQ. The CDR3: CASSQGLTSGSDWVHEQYF. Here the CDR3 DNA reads TGTGCCAGCAGCCAAGGGCTGACTAGCGGGAGCGATTGGGTCCATGAGCAGTACTTC.

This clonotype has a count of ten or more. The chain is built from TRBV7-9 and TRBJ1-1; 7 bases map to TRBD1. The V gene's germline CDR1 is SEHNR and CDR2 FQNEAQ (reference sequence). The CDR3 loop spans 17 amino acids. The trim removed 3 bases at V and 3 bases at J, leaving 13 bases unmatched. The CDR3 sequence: CASSFFGRGRSDTEAFF. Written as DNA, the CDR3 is TGTGCCAGCAGCTTTTTCGGGAGGGGGCGGTCGGACACTGAAGCTTTCTTT.

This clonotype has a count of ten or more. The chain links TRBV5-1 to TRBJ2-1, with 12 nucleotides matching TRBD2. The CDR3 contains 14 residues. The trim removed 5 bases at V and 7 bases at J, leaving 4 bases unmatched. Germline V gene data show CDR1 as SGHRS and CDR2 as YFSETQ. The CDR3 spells CASRVGTSGNEQFF. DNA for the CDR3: TGCGCCAGCAGGGTCGGGACTAGCGGGAATGAGCAGTTCTTC.

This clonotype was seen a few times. The CDR3 DNA follows: TGCGCCAGCAGCTTGGGACAGGCGGGGGACACTGAAGCTTTCTTT. Protein sequence: CASSLGQAGDTEAFF. This chain connects TRBV5-1 to TRBJ1-1; maybe TRBD1 (6 bases). Germline loops: CDR1 SGHRS, CDR2 YFSETQ. V was trimmed by 0 bases and J by 3 bases, leaving 12 bases between them. The CDR3 has 15 amino acids.

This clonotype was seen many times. The CDR3 loop is CAIGSDSETQYF. CDR3 nucleotide sequence: TGTGCCATCGGTAGCGATTCAGAGACCCAGTACTTC. The chain recombines TRBV10-3 with TRBJ2-5; a possible D gene is TRBD2 (5 bases). The germline gives CDR1 ENHRY, CDR2 SYGVKD. The CDR3 runs 12 residues. V was cut by 8 bases and J by 4 bases, with 11 bases left in between.

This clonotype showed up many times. In nucleotides, the CDR3 is TGTGCCAGCAGTTTACCCCCGAGGGGGGCCAACGTCCTGACTTTC. This encodes CASSLPPRGANVLTF. V is TRBV6-6 and J is TRBJ2-6, with D uncertain. The CDR3 is 15 residues long. The V gene's germline CDR1 is MNHNY and CDR2 SVGAGI (reference sequence). Trimming cost V 4 bases and J 4 bases, with 11 bases left between them.

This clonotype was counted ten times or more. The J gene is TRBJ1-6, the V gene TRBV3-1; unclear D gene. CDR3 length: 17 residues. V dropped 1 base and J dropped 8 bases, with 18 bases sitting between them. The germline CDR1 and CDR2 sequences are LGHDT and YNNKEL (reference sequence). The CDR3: CASSQVGPGNPDSPLHF. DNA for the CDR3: TGTGCCAGCAGCCAAGTCGGACCGGGTAATCCGGATTCACCCCTCCACTTT.

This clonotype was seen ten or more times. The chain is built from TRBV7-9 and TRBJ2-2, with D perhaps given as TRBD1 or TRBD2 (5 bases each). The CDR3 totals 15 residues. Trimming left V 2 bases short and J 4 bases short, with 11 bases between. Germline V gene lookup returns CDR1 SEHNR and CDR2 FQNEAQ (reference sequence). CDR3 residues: CASSLRGARTGELFF. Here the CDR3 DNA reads TGTGCCAGCAGCTTAAGAGGGGCTCGCACCGGGGAGCTGTTTTTT.